These 23 T cell receptor beta chains were all obtained from the same sample, sequenced in a study of identical twins. TCRdb ran MiXCR on the 5' RACE reads and lists one entry per CDR3 protein. The profile shows about 530,000 distinct CDR3 sequences, about a fifth of them singletons. This sample was also put to use in a study of yellow fever vaccine responses in identical twins.

The sequenced sample was CD4+ T cells sorted from blood. Receptor source: a woman aged 18-35 years in good health.

This clonotype turned up a few times. The chain couples TRBV12-3 or TRBV12-4 to TRBJ1-1, with a tentative D call TRBD1 (5 bases). The CDR3 totals 16 residues. V shed 7 bases and J shed 3 bases, with 21 bases lying between them. The CDR3 sequence: CASTPVRASSYTEAFF. The CDR3 DNA follows: TGTGCCAGCACCCCAGTCAGGGCGAGCTCGTACACTGAAGCTTTCTTT.

V is TRBV20-1 and J is TRBJ1-2; D is perhaps TRBD1 (5 bases). The CDR3 sequence is 12 residues long. The germline V and J ends were trimmed by 3 bases and 4 bases, with 9 bases remaining between them. Germline CDR1 DFQATT, CDR2 SNEGSKA (reference sequence). The CDR3 DNA reads TGCAGTGCTAGTATTGGGACCTATGGCTACACCTTC. It codes for CSASIGTYGYTF.

The chain couples TRBV11-2 to TRBJ2-1, with 9 bases fitting TRBD2. Per the germline V gene, CDR1 is SGHAT and CDR2 is FQNNGV. The CDR3 loop spans 16 amino acids. With 5 bases clipped from V and 5 bases from J, the junction kept 10 bases outside the gene matches. CDR3 amino acids: CASSQVVSSGNNEQFF. The DNA of the CDR3 is TGTGCCAGCAGCCAAGTGGTTTCTAGCGGGAACAATGAGCAGTTCTTC. Full variable domain (outside the CDR3, taken from reference TRBV11-2 and TRBJ2-1): EAGVAQSPRYKIIEKRQSVAFWCNPISGHATLYWYQQILGQGPKLLIQFQNNGVVDDSQLPKDRFSAERLKGVDSTLKIQPAKLEDSAVYLCASSQVVSSGNNEQFFGPGTRLTVL.

This clonotype was seen only a few times. The chain employs TRBV10-3 and TRBJ2-7; no definite D call. The V gene's germline CDR1 is ENHRY and CDR2 SYGVKD. Trimming left V 6 bases short and J 4 bases short, with 13 bases between. The CDR3 length is 13 residues. The CDR3, as DNA: TGTGCCATCAGCTCCGGACCCACTTACGAGCAGTACTTC. Amino acid sequence: CAISSGPTYEQYF.

The V gene is TRBV7-2, the J gene TRBJ2-2; 12 bases match TRBD2. With 6 bases clipped from V and 8 bases from J, the junction kept 10 bases outside the gene matches. Germline CDR1 reads SGHTA; CDR2 reads FQGNSA. The CDR3 covers 16 residues. The CDR3 loop reads CASRATSGGSPGELFF. The CDR3, as DNA: TGTGCCAGCAGGGCCACTAGCGGGGGGAGTCCTGGGGAGCTGTTTTTT. Full variable domain (rest looked up from reference TRBV7-2 and TRBJ2-2): GAGVSQSPSNKVTEKGKDVELRCDPISGHTALYWYRQSLGQGLEFLIYFQGNSAPDKSGLPSDRFSAERTGGSVSTLTIQRTQQEDSAVYLCASRATSGGSPGELFFGEGSRLTVL.

The chain employs TRBV3-1 and TRBJ2-1; 12 bases are shared with TRBD2. Trimming at V came to 3 bases and at J to 10 bases, leaving 1 base not matched to a gene. Germline CDR1 reads LGHDT; CDR2 reads YNNKEL (reference sequence). The CDR3 sequence is 13 residues long. CDR3 in amino acids: CASSHGTSGEQFF. In DNA form, the CDR3 reads TGTGCCAGCAGCCATGGGACTAGCGGGGAGCAGTTCTTC.

This chain uses TRBV10-3 with TRBJ2-3; D uncertain. Germline CDR1 is ENHRY and CDR2 is SYGVKD. CDR3 size: 11 residues. The V gene lost 3 bases and the J gene lost 4 bases, with 2 bases spanning the gap. CDR3 in amino acids: CAISDSDTQYF. For the CDR3, the DNA is TGTGCCATCAGTGACTCAGATACGCAGTATTTT.

The table lists this clonotype with a few counts. The chain couples TRBV12-3 or TRBV12-4 to TRBJ2-5, with 8 nucleotides matching TRBD1. V shed 5 bases and J 3 bases; nucleotides not matched to a gene: 5. The CDR3 contains 14 residues. This CDR3 is CASSPRGQEETQYF. The DNA for the CDR3 is TGTGCCAGCAGTCCACGGGGACAGGAAGAGACCCAGTACTTC.

The chain combines TRBV20-1 with TRBJ2-5, with 7 bases fitting TRBD2. Germline V gene data show CDR1 as DFQATT and CDR2 as SNEGSKA (reference sequence). V lost 4 bases, J lost 5 bases, and 13 bases stayed unmatched. This CDR3 comprises 15 residues. The CDR3 nucleotides read TGCAGTGCTACCCGGAACCAACTAGCGCGCGAGACCCAGTACTTC. This gives the protein CSATRNQLARETQYF.

This clonotype was counted a few times. This sequence joins TRBV5-1 and TRBJ2-1, with D tentatively TRBD1 (6 bases). V was clipped by 4 bases and J by 2 bases, with 16 bases between them. There are 16 residues in the CDR3. Germline CDR1 and CDR2: SGHRS and YFSETQ. CDR3 sequence (DNA): TGCGCCAGCAGCCCAATGCCAGGGGTTACCTACAATGAGCAGTTCTTC. Its protein product is CASSPMPGVTYNEQFF.

The chain joins TRBV7-9 to TRBJ2-7; TRBD2 aligns across 10 bases. The CDR3 totals 15 residues. With 5 bases clipped from V and 5 bases from J, the junction kept 9 bases outside the gene matches. Germline V gives CDR1 SEHNR, CDR2 FQNEAQ (reference sequence). This CDR3 is CASSPLAGEPHEQYF. CDR3 DNA: TGTGCCAGCAGCCCCCTAGCGGGAGAACCCCACGAGCAGTACTTC.

The chain recombines TRBV10-3 with TRBJ2-5, with D possibly being TRBD1 (5 bases). Between the trimmed V and J ends, which lost 0 bases and 5 bases, there was a span of 16 bases. Germline CDR1 and CDR2: ENHRY and SYGVKD. The CDR3 has 16 amino acids. In nucleotides, the CDR3 is TGTGCCATCAGTGAGTCGGGCAGGGCGGCAAGGGAGACCCAGTACTTC. It yields the protein CAISESGRAARETQYF.

The chain carries TRBV14 and TRBJ2-1; 7 nucleotides align to TRBD2. The CDR3 is 12 residues long. V gave up 4 bases and J gave up 10 bases; unmatched junction bases: 4. CDR1 and CDR2 (germline): SGHDN, FVKESK. CDR3 residues: CASSPSGGEQFF. Here the CDR3 DNA reads TGTGCCAGCAGCCCCTCCGGGGGGGAGCAGTTCTTC.

There are many counts of this clonotype. The V gene is TRBV9, the J gene TRBJ1-5; no firm D call. Germline values: CDR1 SGDLS, CDR2 YYNGEE. CDR3 size: 12 residues. V lost 7 bases and J lost 4, with 9 bases in between. CDR3 in amino acids: CASGDINQPQHF. CDR3 DNA: TGTGCCAGCGGTGACATAAATCAGCCCCAGCATTTT.

This clonotype was picked up a small number of times. The chain employs TRBV28 and TRBJ2-3; TRBD2 aligns across 13 bases. This CDR3 has 21 residues. Germline CDR1 MDHEN, CDR2 SYDVKM. V shed 3 bases and J 1 base; nucleotides not matched to a gene: 16. For the CDR3, the DNA is TGTGCCAGCAGTTTGGGGACCGGGACTAGCGGGACGGGGAGGCGCACAGATACGCAGTATTTT. Translating it yields CASSLGTGTSGTGRRTDTQYF.

This chain links TRBV7-2 with TRBJ2-5; a weak D match, TRBD2 (7 bases). Trimming removed 4 bases at V and 5 bases at J, with 14 bases between. CDR1 and CDR2 from the germline V gene are SGHTA and FQGNSA. The CDR3 contains 14 residues. The CDR3 here is CASSSRGGRETQYF. The CDR3 coding sequence is TGTGCCAGCAGCTCCCGCGGGGGCCGGGAGACCCAGTACTTC. Filled out from reference TRBV7-2 and TRBJ2-5, the complete variable domain reads GAGVSQSPSNKVTEKGKDVELRCDPISGHTALYWYRQSLGQGLEFLIYFQGNSAPDKSGLPSDRFSAERTGGSVSTLTIQRTQQEDSAVYLCASSSRGGRETQYFGPGTRLLVL.

In its sample, this clonotype was seen a few times. The chain employs TRBV7-9 and TRBJ1-2; 12 bases agree with TRBD1. The CDR3 consists of 14 residues. The J segment lost 4 bases and the V segment lost 5 bases, leaving 2 bases of the junction unmatched. Germline V gene sequence: CDR1 SEHNR, CDR2 FQNEAQ (reference sequence). The CDR3 loop is CASSTGQGAYGYTF. The CDR3 DNA reads TGTGCCAGCAGCACGGGACAGGGGGCCTATGGCTACACCTTC.

This chain connects TRBV12-3 or TRBV12-4 to TRBJ2-2; TRBD1 aligns across 10 bases. V lost 2 bases to trimming and J lost 7 bases; unmatched junction nucleotides: 4. The CDR3 extends over 15 amino acids. CDR3 residues: CASSLRQGAGGELFF. Here the CDR3 DNA reads TGTGCCAGCAGTTTAAGACAGGGGGCTGGCGGGGAGCTGTTTTTT.

V usage is TRBV7-2 and J usage is TRBJ2-1, with TRBD2 identical over 11 bases. The J segment lost 2 bases and the V segment lost 6 bases, leaving 9 bases of the junction unmatched. Germline-derived CDR1 and CDR2 are SGHTA and FQGNSA. CDR3 length equals 17 residues. CDR3 DNA: TGTGCCAGCAGTTTCATAGGACTAGCGGGCACCTACAATGAGCAGTTCTTC. Translation gives CASSFIGLAGTYNEQFF.

The chain is built from TRBV12-3 or TRBV12-4 and TRBJ1-6; D unclear. The CDR3 sequence is 12 residues long. Trimming pared 8 bases from V and 10 bases from J, leaving 12 bases between. CDR3 nucleotide sequence: TGTGCCAGCTCCTCCCTTAGATCACCCCTCCACTTT. Amino acid sequence: CASSSLRSPLHF.

This clonotype was picked up a small number of times. The gene calls are TRBV6-1 and TRBJ2-5; tentatively, D is TRBD1 (6 bases). The CDR3 sequence is 15 residues long. Trimming pared 7 bases from V and 2 bases from J, leaving 17 bases between. Germline assignment: CDR1 MNHNS and CDR2 SASEGT. In DNA form, the CDR3 reads TGTGCCAGCAAGATGGACAGTAGGTTTCAAGAGACCCAGTACTTC. Its protein is CASKMDSRFQETQYF.

This clonotype came up a few times. The V call is TRBV20-1, the J call TRBJ2-2, with 10 bases identical to TRBD2. Germline V CDR1 and CDR2: DFQATT, SNEGSKA (reference sequence). V shed 3 bases, J shed 7 bases, and the junction held 14 bases outside the gene matches. The CDR3 covers 17 residues. The CDR3 is CSASPLSLAGASGELFF. For the CDR3, the DNA is TGCAGTGCTAGTCCGCTCAGCCTAGCGGGAGCAAGCGGGGAGCTGTTTTTT.

V and J are TRBV5-1 and TRBJ2-5, with 13 bases identical to TRBD2. Germline lookup yields CDR1 SGHRS and CDR2 YFSETQ. This CDR3 contains 18 residues. Losses at the gene ends were 4 bases for V and 5 bases for J; bases not matched to a gene: 14. This CDR3 reads CASSSQLRTSGREETQYF. The DNA for the CDR3 is TGCGCCAGCAGCAGTCAATTAAGAACTAGCGGGAGGGAGGAGACCCAGTACTTC.